This entry features one T cell receptor (beta chain) sequence. Both 60 Vbeta primers and 13 Jbeta primers went into the PCR. Produced via immunoSEQ multiplex PCR; TCRdb's table is partial and in-frame only. The sample comprises under 200,000 clones, around 79% of which are singletons, and about 2.4% rests with the top ten. The sample comes from a study of cytomegalovirus exposure and HLA in healthy donors. Trimming took 7 bases from V and 1 from J, leaving 13 bases between them. CDR3 length: 14 amino acids. Germline values: CDR1 SEHNR, CDR2 FQNEAQ (reference sequence). V is TRBV7-9 and J is TRBJ1-1, with a tentative D call TRBD1 (5 bases). The TCR comes from a woman in her 40s in good health and CMV-seropositive. The sequenced sample consisted of PBMCs. As DNA, the CDR3 is TGTGCCAGCACGGCTCAGGGCCGGAACACTGAAGCTTTCTTT. Translation gives CASTAQGRNTEAFF.